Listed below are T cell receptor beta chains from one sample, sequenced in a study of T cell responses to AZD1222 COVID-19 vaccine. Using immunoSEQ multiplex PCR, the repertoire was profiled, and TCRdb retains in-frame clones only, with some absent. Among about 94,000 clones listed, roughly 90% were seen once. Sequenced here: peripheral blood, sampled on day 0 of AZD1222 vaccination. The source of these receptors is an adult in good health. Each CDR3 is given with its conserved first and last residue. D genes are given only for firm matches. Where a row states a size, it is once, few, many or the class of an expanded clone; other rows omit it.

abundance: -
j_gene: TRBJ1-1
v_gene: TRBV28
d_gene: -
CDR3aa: CASSSPQTANTEAFF
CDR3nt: TGTGCCAGCAGTTCCCCTCAGACTGCGAACACTGAAGCTTTCTTT

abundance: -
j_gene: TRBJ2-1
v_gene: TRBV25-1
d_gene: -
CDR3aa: CASRSRGADHNEQFF
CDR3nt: TGTGCCAGCAGATCTCGCGGGGCGGACCACAATGAGCAGTTCTTC

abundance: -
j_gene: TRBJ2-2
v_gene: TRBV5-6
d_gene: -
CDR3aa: CASSFQSIRTGELFF
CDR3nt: TGTGCCAGCAGCTTTCAATCCATTAGAACCGGGGAGCTGTTTTTT

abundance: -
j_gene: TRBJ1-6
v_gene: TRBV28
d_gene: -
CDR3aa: CASSLEQKNSPLHF
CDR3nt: TGTGCCAGCAGTTTAGAACAGAAAAATTCACCCCTCCACTTT

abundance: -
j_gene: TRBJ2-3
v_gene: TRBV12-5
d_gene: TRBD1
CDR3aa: CASGLDDRGDTQYF
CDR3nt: TGTGCTAGTGGTTTGGACGACAGGGGAGATACGCAGTATTTT

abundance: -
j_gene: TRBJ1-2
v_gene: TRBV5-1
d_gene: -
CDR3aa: CASSPRELNGYTF
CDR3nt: TGCGCCAGCAGCCCCCGGGAACTGAATGGCTACACCTTC

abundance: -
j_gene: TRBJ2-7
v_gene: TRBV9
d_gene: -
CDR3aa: CASGNEQYF
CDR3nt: TGTGCCTCCGGAAACGAGCAGTACTTC

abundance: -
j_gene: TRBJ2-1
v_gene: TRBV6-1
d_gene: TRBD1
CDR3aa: CASSDTGTGPYNEQFF
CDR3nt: TGTGCCAGCAGTGACACCGGGACAGGGCCCTACAATGAGCAGTTCTTC

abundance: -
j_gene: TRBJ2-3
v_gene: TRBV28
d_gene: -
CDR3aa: CASSTDTQYF
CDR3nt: TGTGCCAGCAGTACAGATACGCAGTATTTT

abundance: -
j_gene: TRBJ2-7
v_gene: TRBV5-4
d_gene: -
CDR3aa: CASSLPPHKEQYF
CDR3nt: TGTGCCAGCAGCTTGCCCCCCCACAAAGAGCAGTACTTC

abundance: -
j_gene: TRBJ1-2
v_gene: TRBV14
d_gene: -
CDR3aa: CASSQAQGGGYTF
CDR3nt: TGTGCCAGCAGCCAAGCACAGGGTGGTGGCTACACCTTC

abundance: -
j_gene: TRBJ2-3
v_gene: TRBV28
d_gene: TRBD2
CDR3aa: CASIPPGLAGTGGTDTQYF
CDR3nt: TGTGCCAGCATTCCTCCGGGACTAGCGGGGACCGGGGGCACAGATACGCAGTATTTT

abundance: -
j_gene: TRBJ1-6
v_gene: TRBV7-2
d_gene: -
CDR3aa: CASSLDTPLHF
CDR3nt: TGTGCCAGCAGCTTAGATACCCCCCTCCACTTT

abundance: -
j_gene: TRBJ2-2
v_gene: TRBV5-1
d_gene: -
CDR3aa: CASSLSRINTGELFF
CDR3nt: TGCGCCAGCAGCTTATCCAGGATTAACACCGGGGAGCTGTTTTTT

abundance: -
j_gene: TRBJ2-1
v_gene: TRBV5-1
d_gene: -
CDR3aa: CASSLRWGEQFF
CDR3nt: TGCGCCAGCAGCTTGCGTTGGGGTGAGCAGTTCTTC

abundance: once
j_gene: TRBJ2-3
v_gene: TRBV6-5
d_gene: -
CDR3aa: CASLPAGTDTQYF
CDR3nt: TGTGCCAGCCTCCCGGCAGGCACAGATACGCAGTATTTT

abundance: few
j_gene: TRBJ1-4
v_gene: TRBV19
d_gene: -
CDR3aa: CASSIHGSTNEKLFF
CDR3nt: TGTGCCAGTAGTATACACGGTTCAACTAATGAAAAACTGTTTTTT

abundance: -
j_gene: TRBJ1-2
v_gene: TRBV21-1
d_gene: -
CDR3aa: CASSNCSLTLAGYTF
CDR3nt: TGTGCCAGCAGCAACTGCAGCCTCACACTAGCCGGCTACACCTTC

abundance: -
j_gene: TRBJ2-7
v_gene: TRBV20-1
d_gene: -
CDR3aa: CSASGRLPGGGLSYEQYF
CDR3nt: TGCAGTGCTAGTGGTAGACTTCCCGGAGGAGGCCTCTCCTACGAGCAGTACTTC

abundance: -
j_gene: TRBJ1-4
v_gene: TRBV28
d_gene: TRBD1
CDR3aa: CASSLTGVNEKLFF
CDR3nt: TGTGCCAGCAGCTTGACAGGGGTAAATGAAAAACTGTTTTTT

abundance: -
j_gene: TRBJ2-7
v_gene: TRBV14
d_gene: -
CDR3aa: CASSQTAPQYF
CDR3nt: TGTGCCAGCAGCCAAACGGCGCCACAGTACTTC

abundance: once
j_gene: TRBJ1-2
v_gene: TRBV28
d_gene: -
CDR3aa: CASSLIGAAGYTF
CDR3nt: TGTGCCAGCAGTTTAATCGGGGCCGCTGGCTACACCTTC